Below are 30 T cell receptor beta chains sequenced from a single sample in a study of T cells expressing NK-cell markers. Following a re-call of the 5' RACE reads, TCRdb has one entry per CDR3 protein and lacks DNA. This sample's clone table lists some 600,000 distinct CDR3 sequences. The sequencing input was blood T cells: a sorted CD56 or NKG2C T cell subset, CD4+ or CD8+ T cells, or bulk PBMC T cells (not recorded which). The receptors were sampled from a man between 18 and 29 years old in good health.

This chain joins TRBV5-1 and TRBJ1-4. The CDR3 consists of 16 residues. Germline CDR1 SGHRS, CDR2 YFSETQ. The CDR3 reads CASSLDPALPHEKLFF. The variable domain in full, completed from reference TRBV5-1 and TRBJ1-4, reads KAGVTQTPRYLIKTRGQQVTLSCSPISGHRSVSWYQQTPGQGLQFLFEYFSETQRNKGNFPGRFSGRQFSNSRSEMNVSTLELGDSALYLCASSLDPALPHEKLFFGSGTQLSVL.

V gene TRBV20-1 combines with J gene TRBJ1-2; the D gene TCRdb calls, TRBD1, cannot be checked with no DNA. Per germline, CDR1 DFQATT and CDR2 SNEGSKA (reference sequence). The CDR3 sequence is 15 residues long. The chain's CDR3 is CSARNPGPLGYGYTF.

The chain joins TRBV29-1 to TRBJ2-3; TCRdb proposes TRBD2, but this gene call is untestable without DNA. CDR3 length: 14 amino acids. Per germline, CDR1 SQVTM and CDR2 ANQGSEA. The CDR3 reads CSAPSGSSTDTQYF.

The chain links TRBV5-1 to TRBJ1-2. The germline gives CDR1 SGHRS, CDR2 YFSETQ. CDR3 length equals 14 residues. The chain's CDR3 is CASSLTRALAGYTF.

The chain uses TRBV10-3 and TRBJ2-3; the TCRdb D gene call, TRBD1, has no DNA to confirm it. The CDR3 runs 15 residues. Per germline, CDR1 ENHRY and CDR2 SYGVKD. The CDR3 sequence: CAIRLGAAARDTQYF.

This rearrangement joins TRBV30 to TRBJ2-7; TCRdb calls TRBD2, which cannot be checked without DNA. Looked up from germline, CDR1 is GTSNPN and CDR2 is SVGIG (reference sequence). CDR3 size: 15 residues. This CDR3 reads CAWSRLAEGPYEQYF.

V is TRBV18 and J is TRBJ2-2; TCRdb lists TRBD2, though no DNA is available to test this call. Germline V gives CDR1 KGHSH, CDR2 LQKENI. The CDR3 has 13 residues. Here the CDR3 reads CASARKNTGELFF.

The rearrangement uses TRBV29-1 and TRBJ2-6; TCRdb's D call, TRBD2, is unchecked because there is no DNA. The CDR3 runs 19 residues. Per germline, CDR1 SQVTM and CDR2 ANQGSEA. The CDR3 is CSVILAGHRVGIGANVLTF.

The chain is built from TRBV20-1 and TRBJ2-3; TCRdb lists TRBD2, though no DNA is available to test this call. CDR3 size: 14 residues. The germline V gene has CDR1 DFQATT and CDR2 SNEGSKA (reference sequence). This CDR3 reads CSALYSGSTDTQYF.

V is TRBV6-5 and J is TRBJ2-1; no DNA is available, so the TRBD2 call from TCRdb remains unchecked. CDR1 and CDR2 (germline): MNHEY, SVGAGI. The CDR3 is 17 amino acids. The CDR3 loop is CASSSRGGLATYNEQFF.

The chain uses TRBV15 and TRBJ2-2. The length of the CDR3 is 17 residues. The germline V gene has CDR1 LNHNV and CDR2 YYDKDF (reference sequence). The CDR3 region is CATSGLTKLGNTGELFF.

This chain links TRBV27 with TRBJ1-6; the D call from TCRdb, TRBD1, cannot be confirmed without DNA. Per germline, CDR1 MNHEY and CDR2 SMNVEV (reference sequence). CDR3 length: 15 residues. The CDR3 spells CASSSSGTMNSPLHF.

The CDR3 sequence is CASSHGLAGGRGLYEQYF. The chain is built from TRBV4-3 and TRBJ2-7; TCRdb's assignment of TRBD2 cannot be checked, as there is no DNA. From germline, CDR1 is LGHNA and CDR2 YSLEER. This CDR3 comprises 18 residues.

V is TRBV20-1 and J is TRBJ2-1; the D gene TCRdb calls, TRBD2, cannot be checked with no DNA. The germline CDR1 and CDR2 sequences are DFQATT and SNEGSKA (reference sequence). The CDR3 loop spans 12 amino acids. The CDR3 loop is CSAKPRAYEQFF.

V gene TRBV19 combines with J gene TRBJ2-7; the TCRdb D gene call, TRBD2, has no DNA to confirm it. From germline, CDR1 is LNHDA and CDR2 SQIVND (reference sequence). The CDR3 has 14 amino acids. The CDR3 spells CASRALLGLGEQYF.

This chain connects TRBV11-1 to TRBJ2-5; TCRdb's D gene call, TRBD2, goes unchecked for lack of DNA. The CDR3 sequence is 20 residues long. Per the germline V gene, CDR1 is SGHAT and CDR2 is FQDESV (reference sequence). CDR3 in amino acids: CASSSSVGTSGRPQQETQYF.

V usage is TRBV21-1 and J usage is TRBJ2-1; no DNA is available, so the TRBD2 call from TCRdb remains unchecked. TRBV21-1 is labeled a pseudogene. The CDR3 covers 12 residues. Here the CDR3 reads CASTKEGPEQFF.

V is TRBV29-1 and J is TRBJ2-7; TCRdb proposes TRBD2, but this gene call is untestable without DNA. The CDR3 runs 16 residues. Germline CDR1 reads SQVTM; CDR2 reads ANQGSEA. CDR3 in amino acids: CSVEIQGTSGSYEQYF.

The chain recombines TRBV5-1 with TRBJ1-2; no DNA is available, so the TRBD1 call from TCRdb remains unchecked. This CDR3 has 15 amino acids. Germline-derived CDR1 and CDR2 are SGHRS and YFSETQ. The CDR3 sequence: CASSLASGGNYGYTF.

The chain employs TRBV6-1 and TRBJ1-6; TCRdb names TRBD1, which stays unverified in the absence of DNA. From germline, CDR1 is MNHNS and CDR2 SASEGT. This CDR3 has 15 residues. The CDR3 loop is CASSEIGTAGSPLHF.

The rearrangement links TRBV3-1 to TRBJ2-7. Germline V CDR1 and CDR2: LGHDT, YNNKEL (reference sequence). This CDR3 is built from 14 residues. The CDR3 loop reads CASSPQRNSYEQYF.

V gene TRBV20-1 combines with J gene TRBJ2-5; TCRdb outputs TRBD1, but without DNA this stays unchecked. Germline V gene data show CDR1 as DFQATT and CDR2 as SNEGSKA (reference sequence). The CDR3 consists of 14 residues. Here the CDR3 reads CSAPRRDGGETQYF.

This chain uses TRBV12-3 or TRBV12-4 with TRBJ1-6; no DNA is available, so the TRBD1 call from TCRdb remains unchecked. CDR3 length: 16 residues. This chain's CDR3 is CASSPFWTGGRSPLHF.

The chain is built from TRBV20-1 and TRBJ2-7; the D call from TCRdb, TRBD2, cannot be confirmed without DNA. Germline V gene lookup returns CDR1 DFQATT and CDR2 SNEGSKA (reference sequence). This CDR3 region has 14 residues. This CDR3 is CSARATSGTLEQYF.

The chain joins TRBV10-3 to TRBJ1-1; TCRdb's D call, TRBD1, is unchecked because there is no DNA. The CDR3 is 13 amino acids. Germline assignment: CDR1 ENHRY and CDR2 SYGVKD. CDR3 sequence: CAINIGQGDEAFF.

The J gene is TRBJ2-2, the V gene TRBV6-5; TCRdb's D call, TRBD1, is unchecked because there is no DNA. The germline gives CDR1 MNHEY, CDR2 SVGAGI. The CDR3 consists of 17 residues. The CDR3 here is CASSYLSMLTPTGELFF.

The rearrangement uses TRBV30 and TRBJ2-7. The germline CDR1 and CDR2 sequences are GTSNPN and SVGIG (reference sequence). The CDR3 runs 14 residues. The CDR3 spells CAWSLQGWSYEQYF. Filled out from reference TRBV30 and TRBJ2-7, the complete variable domain reads SQTIHQWPATLVQPVGSPLSLECTVEGTSNPNLYWYRQAAGRGLQLLFYSVGIGQISSEVPQNLSASRPQDRQFILSSKKLLLSDSGFYLCAWSLQGWSYEQYFGPGTRLTVT.

This chain joins TRBV7-9 and TRBJ2-1; the TCRdb D gene call, TRBD1, has no DNA to confirm it. The CDR3 is 12 amino acids. Germline V CDR1 and CDR2: SEHNR, FQNEAQ (reference sequence). The CDR3 sequence: CASSLSNRGHLF.

The CDR3 loop is CATSDSTAMNTEAFF. The genes are TRBV24-1 and TRBJ1-1; the D call from TCRdb, TRBD1, cannot be confirmed without DNA. The length of the CDR3 is 15 residues. The germline gives CDR1 KGHDR, CDR2 SFDVKD.

The V call is TRBV15, the J call TRBJ2-5; absent DNA, TCRdb's TRBD1 call cannot be checked. This CDR3 has 16 amino acids. The V gene's germline CDR1 is LNHNV and CDR2 YYDKDF (reference sequence). The CDR3 sequence: CATSRELTGGQETQYF.